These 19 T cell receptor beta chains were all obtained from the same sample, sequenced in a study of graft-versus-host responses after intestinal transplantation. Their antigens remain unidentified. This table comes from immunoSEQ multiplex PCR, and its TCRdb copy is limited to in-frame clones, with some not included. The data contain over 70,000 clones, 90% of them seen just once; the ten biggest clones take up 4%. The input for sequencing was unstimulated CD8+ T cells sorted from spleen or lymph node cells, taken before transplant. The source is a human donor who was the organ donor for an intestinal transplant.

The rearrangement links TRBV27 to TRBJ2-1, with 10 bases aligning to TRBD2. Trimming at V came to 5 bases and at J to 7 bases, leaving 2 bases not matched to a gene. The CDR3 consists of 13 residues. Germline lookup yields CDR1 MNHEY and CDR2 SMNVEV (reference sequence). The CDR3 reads CASSRAGGNEQFF. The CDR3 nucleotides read TGTGCCAGCAGTCGAGCGGGGGGGAATGAGCAGTTCTTC.

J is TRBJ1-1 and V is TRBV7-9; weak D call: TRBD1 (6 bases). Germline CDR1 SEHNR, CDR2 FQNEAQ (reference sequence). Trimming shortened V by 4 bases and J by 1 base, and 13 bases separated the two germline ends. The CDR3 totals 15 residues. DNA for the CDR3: TGTGCCAGCAGCTCCCACAGGGAGGGGAACACTGAAGCTTTCTTT. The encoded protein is CASSSHREGNTEAFF. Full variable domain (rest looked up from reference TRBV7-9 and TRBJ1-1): DTGVSQNPRHKITKRGQNVTFRCDPISEHNRLYWYRQTLGQGPEFLTYFQNEAQLEKSRLLSDRFSAERPKGSFSTLEIQRTEQGDSAMYLCASSSHREGNTEAFFGQGTRLTVV.

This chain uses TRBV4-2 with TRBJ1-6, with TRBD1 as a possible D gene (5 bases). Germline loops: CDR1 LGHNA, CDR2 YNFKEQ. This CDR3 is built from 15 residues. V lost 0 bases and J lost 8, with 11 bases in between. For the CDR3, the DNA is TGTGCCAGCAGCCAAGAGGCAGGGATCGATTCACCCCTCCACTTT. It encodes CASSQEAGIDSPLHF.

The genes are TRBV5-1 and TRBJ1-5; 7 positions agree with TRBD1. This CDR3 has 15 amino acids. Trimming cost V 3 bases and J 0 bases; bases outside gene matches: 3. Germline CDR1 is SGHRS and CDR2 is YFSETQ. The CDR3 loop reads CASSSTGYSNQPQHF. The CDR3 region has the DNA TGCGCCAGCAGCTCGACAGGGTATAGCAATCAGCCCCAGCATTTT.

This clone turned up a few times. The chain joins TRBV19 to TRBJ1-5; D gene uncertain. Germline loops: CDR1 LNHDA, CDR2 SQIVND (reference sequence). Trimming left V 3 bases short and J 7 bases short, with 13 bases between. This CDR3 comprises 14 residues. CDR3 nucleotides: TGTGCCAGTAGTATCTCGGCAGAGGTGCAGCCCCAGCATTTT. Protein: CASSISAEVQPQHF.

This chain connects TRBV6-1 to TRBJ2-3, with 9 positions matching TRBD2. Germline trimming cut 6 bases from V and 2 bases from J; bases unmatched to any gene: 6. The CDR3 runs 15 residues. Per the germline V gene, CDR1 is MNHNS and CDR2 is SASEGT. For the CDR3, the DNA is TGTGCCAGCAGAGGTCTAGCGGGGAACACAGATACGCAGTATTTT. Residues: CASRGLAGNTDTQYF.

CDR3 residues: CASSLFGGAQYNEQFF. In nucleotides, the CDR3 is TGTGCCAGCAGTTTATTCGGGGGGGCTCAATACAATGAGCAGTTCTTC. The rearrangement uses TRBV27 and TRBJ2-1; 8 positions agree with TRBD2. The germline V gene has CDR1 MNHEY and CDR2 SMNVEV (reference sequence). There are 16 residues in the CDR3. Trimming at V came to 1 base and at J to 4 bases, leaving 6 bases not matched to a gene.

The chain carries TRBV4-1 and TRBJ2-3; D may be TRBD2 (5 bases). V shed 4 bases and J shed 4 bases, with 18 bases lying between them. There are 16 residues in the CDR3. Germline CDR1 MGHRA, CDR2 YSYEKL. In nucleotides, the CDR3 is TGCGCCAGCAGCCCGGAACGGGGTGGAAGCTCAGATACGCAGTATTTT. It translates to CASSPERGGSSDTQYF.

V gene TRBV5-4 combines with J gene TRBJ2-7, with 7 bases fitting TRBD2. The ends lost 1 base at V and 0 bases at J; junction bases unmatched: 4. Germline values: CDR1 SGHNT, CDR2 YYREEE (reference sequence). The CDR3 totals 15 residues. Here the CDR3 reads CASSLWGGGSYEQYV. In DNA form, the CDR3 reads TGTGCCAGCAGCTTGTGGGGCGGGGGCTCCTACGAGCAGTACGTC.

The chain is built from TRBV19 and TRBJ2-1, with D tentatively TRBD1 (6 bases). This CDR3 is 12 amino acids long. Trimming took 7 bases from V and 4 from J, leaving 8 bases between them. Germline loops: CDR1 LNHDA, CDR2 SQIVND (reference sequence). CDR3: CASIGQYNEQFF. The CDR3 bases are TGTGCCAGTATTGGACAGTACAATGAGCAGTTCTTC.

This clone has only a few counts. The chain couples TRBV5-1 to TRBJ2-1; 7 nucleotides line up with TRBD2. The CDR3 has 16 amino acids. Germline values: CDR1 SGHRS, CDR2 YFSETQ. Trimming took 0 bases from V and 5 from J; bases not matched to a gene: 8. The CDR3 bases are TGCGCCAGCAGCTTGGCCGGGCTAGCGGAAAACAATGAGCAGTTCTTC. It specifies CASSLAGLAENNEQFF. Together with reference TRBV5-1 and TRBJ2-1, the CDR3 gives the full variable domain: KAGVTQTPRYLIKTRGQQVTLSCSPISGHRSVSWYQQTPGQGLQFLFEYFSETQRNKGNFPGRFSGRQFSNSRSEMNVSTLELGDSALYLCASSLAGLAENNEQFFGPGTRLTVL.

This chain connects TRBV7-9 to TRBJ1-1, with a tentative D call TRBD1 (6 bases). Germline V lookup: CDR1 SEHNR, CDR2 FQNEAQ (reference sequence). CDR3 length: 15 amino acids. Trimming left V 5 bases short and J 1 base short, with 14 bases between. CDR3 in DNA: TGTGCCAGCAGCCCGTCGACAGGCGAGAACACTGAAGCTTTCTTT. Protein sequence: CASSPSTGENTEAFF. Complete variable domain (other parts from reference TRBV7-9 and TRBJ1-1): DTGVSQNPRHKITKRGQNVTFRCDPISEHNRLYWYRQTLGQGPEFLTYFQNEAQLEKSRLLSDRFSAERPKGSFSTLEIQRTEQGDSAMYLCASSPSTGENTEAFFGQGTRLTVV.

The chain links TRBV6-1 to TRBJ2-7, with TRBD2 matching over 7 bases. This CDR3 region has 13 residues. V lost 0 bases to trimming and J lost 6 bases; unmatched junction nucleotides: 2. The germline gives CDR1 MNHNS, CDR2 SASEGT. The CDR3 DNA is TGTGCCAGCAGTGAAGCGGGGGGGACCGAGCAGTACGTC. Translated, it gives CASSEAGGTEQYV.

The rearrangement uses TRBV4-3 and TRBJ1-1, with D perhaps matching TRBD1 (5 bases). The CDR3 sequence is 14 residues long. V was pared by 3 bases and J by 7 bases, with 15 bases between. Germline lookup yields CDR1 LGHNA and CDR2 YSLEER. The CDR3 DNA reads TGCGCCAGCAGCCAGGGGAGGGCCGGGGGTGAAGCTTTCTTT. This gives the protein CASSQGRAGGEAFF.

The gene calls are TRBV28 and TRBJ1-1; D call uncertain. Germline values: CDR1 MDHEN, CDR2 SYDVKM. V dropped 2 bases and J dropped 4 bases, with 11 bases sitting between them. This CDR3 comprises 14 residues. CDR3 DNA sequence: TGTGCCAGCAGTTTAGCCCCCGGTCGCACTGAAGCTTTCTTT. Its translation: CASSLAPGRTEAFF.

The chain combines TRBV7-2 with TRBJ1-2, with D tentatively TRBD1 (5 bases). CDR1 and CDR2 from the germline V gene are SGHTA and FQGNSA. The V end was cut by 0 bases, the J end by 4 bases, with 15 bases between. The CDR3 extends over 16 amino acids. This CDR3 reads CASSLAIGVRVYGYTF. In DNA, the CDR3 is TGTGCCAGCAGCTTAGCCATAGGGGTCCGCGTCTATGGCTACACCTTC.

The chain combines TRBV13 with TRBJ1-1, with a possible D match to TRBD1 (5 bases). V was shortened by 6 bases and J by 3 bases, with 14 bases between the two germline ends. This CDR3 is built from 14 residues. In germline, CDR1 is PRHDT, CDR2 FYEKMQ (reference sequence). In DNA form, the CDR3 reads TGTGCCAGCAGTGGTAGGGGCTGGGACACTGAAGCTTTCTTT. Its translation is CASSGRGWDTEAFF.

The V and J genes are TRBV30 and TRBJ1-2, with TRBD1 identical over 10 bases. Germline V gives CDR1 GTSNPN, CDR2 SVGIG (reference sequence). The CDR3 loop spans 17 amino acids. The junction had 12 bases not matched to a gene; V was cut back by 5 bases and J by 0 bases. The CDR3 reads CAWLGFSGTGANYGYTF. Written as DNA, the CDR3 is TGTGCCTGGTTGGGTTTTTCCGGGACAGGGGCTAACTATGGCTACACCTTC.

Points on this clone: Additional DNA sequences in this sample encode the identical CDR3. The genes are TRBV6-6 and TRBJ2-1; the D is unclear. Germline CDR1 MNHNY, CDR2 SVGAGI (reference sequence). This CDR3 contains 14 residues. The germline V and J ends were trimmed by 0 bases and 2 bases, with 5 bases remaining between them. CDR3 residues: CASSYSRTYNEQFF. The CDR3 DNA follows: TGTGCCAGCAGTTACTCCAGGACCTACAATGAGCAGTTCTTC.